What follows are 18 T cell receptor beta chains derived from one specimen sequenced in a study of control samples from healthy donors and cancer patients. Sequencing was performed with immunoSEQ multiplex PCR; in TCRdb, only in-frame clones are kept and a portion is missing. This table has some 79,000 clones, approximately 94% appearing once. Sequences were obtained from PBMCs. The origin of the receptors is a woman between 40 and 55 years old with lung cancer.

The chain joins TRBV30 to TRBJ2-2; TRBD1 is a possible D gene (6 bases). In germline, CDR1 is GTSNPN, CDR2 SVGIG (reference sequence). The CDR3 is 14 residues long. V lost 0 bases and J lost 3, with 8 bases in between. CDR3 region: CAWSVGGDTGELFF. The CDR3 DNA reads as TGTGCCTGGAGTGTAGGGGGTGACACCGGGGAGCTGTTTTTT.

The chain employs TRBV7-9 and TRBJ2-5; tentative D call: TRBD1 (6 bases). V was clipped by 1 base and J by 5 bases, with 14 bases between them. The germline V gene has CDR1 SEHNR and CDR2 FQNEAQ (reference sequence). The CDR3 has 15 residues. The CDR3 is CASSLDSGARETQYF. Here the CDR3 DNA reads TGTGCCAGCAGCTTAGATTCAGGGGCCCGGGAGACCCAGTACTTC. The full variable domain, rest sourced from reference TRBV7-9 and TRBJ2-5, is DTGVSQNPRHKITKRGQNVTFRCDPISEHNRLYWYRQTLGQGPEFLTYFQNEAQLEKSRLLSDRFSAERPKGSFSTLEIQRTEQGDSAMYLCASSLDSGARETQYFGPGTRLLVL.

The chain couples TRBV15 to TRBJ1-1; a possible D gene is TRBD1 (5 bases). Germline CDR1 reads LNHNV; CDR2 reads YYDKDF (reference sequence). The CDR3 contains 16 residues. V was pared by 0 bases and J by 1 base, with 12 bases between. The CDR3 loop reads CATSRDQGTKNTEAFF. CDR3 DNA sequence: TGTGCCACCAGCAGAGATCAAGGGACCAAGAACACTGAAGCTTTCTTT.

This sequence joins TRBV11-3 and TRBJ2-5; the D is unclear. In germline, CDR1 is SGHNT, CDR2 YENEEA. The germline V and J ends were trimmed by 1 base and 5 bases, with 17 bases remaining between them. The CDR3 loop spans 16 amino acids. This CDR3 is CASSLGGPRLFETQYF. The CDR3 DNA reads as TGTGCCAGCAGCTTAGGTGGCCCAAGGCTTTTCGAGACCCAGTACTTC.

The V gene is TRBV2, the J gene TRBJ2-7; D is perhaps TRBD1 or TRBD2 (5 bases each). The length of the CDR3 is 13 residues. V was pared by 6 bases and J by 5 bases, with 14 bases between. Germline V lookup: CDR1 SNHLY, CDR2 FYNNEI. In DNA, the CDR3 is TGTGCCAGCAGGGGGGTCCCACGGGACGAGCAGTACTTC. Translated: CASRGVPRDEQYF.

This rearrangement joins TRBV2 to TRBJ1-1, with a tentative D call TRBD1 (6 bases). CDR3 length: 15 amino acids. Germline V lookup: CDR1 SNHLY, CDR2 FYNNEI. V was pared by 5 bases and J by 1 base, with 14 bases between. This CDR3 reads CASSILRTANTEAFF. DNA of the CDR3: TGTGCCAGCAGTATCTTGCGGACAGCGAACACTGAAGCTTTCTTT.

The genes are TRBV5-1 and TRBJ2-7; D might be TRBD1 (6 bases). Germline V gene data show CDR1 as SGHRS and CDR2 as YFSETQ. The CDR3 sequence is 13 residues long. The V and J ends lost 4 bases and 2 bases respectively, with 10 bases between them. CDR3 in DNA: TGCGCCAGCAGCGGGCAGGGGCCCTACGAGCAGTACTTC. Amino acid sequence: CASSGQGPYEQYF.

This chain connects TRBV3-1 (or the pseudogene TRBV3-2) to TRBJ2-7; TRBD2 matches 7 bases. Germline V gene sequence: CDR1 LGHDT, CDR2 YNNKEL (reference sequence). The V segment lost 3 bases and the J segment 2 bases; nucleotides outside the gene matches: 4. This CDR3 spans 14 amino acids. The CDR3 is CASSHGTMAYEQYF. The CDR3 DNA reads as TGTGCCAGCAGCCATGGGACTATGGCCTACGAGCAGTACTTC.

The V call is TRBV6-1, the J call TRBJ2-4; 7 nucleotides align to TRBD2. The CDR3 length is 15 residues. Per the germline V gene, CDR1 is MNHNS and CDR2 is SASEGT. V shed 1 base, J shed 3 bases, and the junction held 3 bases outside the gene matches. CDR3 region: CASSEGGGGKNIQYF. CDR3 bases: TGTGCCAGCAGTGAAGGCGGGGGAGGCAAAAACATTCAGTACTTC.

CDR3 in DNA: TGTGCCAGTAGTCTCGATGACAGCGCCAACACCGGGGAGCTGTTTTTT. Translated, it gives CASSLDDSANTGELFF. This sequence joins TRBV19 and TRBJ2-2; D perhaps matches TRBD1 (5 bases). Trimming took 5 bases from V and 2 from J, leaving 15 bases between them. The germline CDR1 and CDR2 sequences are LNHDA and SQIVND (reference sequence). The CDR3 is 16 amino acids.

The V gene is TRBV4-1, the J gene TRBJ1-2; TRBD1 is a possible D gene (5 bases). The germline V gene has CDR1 MGHRA and CDR2 YSYEKL. Trimming removed 3 bases at V and 4 bases at J, with 6 bases between. This CDR3 has 12 amino acids. CDR3 region: CASSQRGYGYTF. As DNA, the CDR3 is TGCGCCAGCAGCCAGAGGGGCTATGGCTACACCTTC.

This chain joins TRBV4-2 and TRBJ1-2; D is possibly TRBD1 (6 bases). Trimming shortened V by 7 bases and J by 4 bases, and 34 bases separated the two germline ends. This CDR3 spans 20 amino acids. The germline V gene has CDR1 LGHNA and CDR2 YNFKEQ. CDR3 nucleotide sequence: TGTGCCAGCAACCCCAATGTCCGGGGGCAGGTTCGTAGGGAGCGCTATGGCTACACCTTC. Protein: CASNPNVRGQVRRERYGYTF.

V is TRBV4-1 and J is TRBJ2-1; 7 positions agree with TRBD2. The ends lost 2 bases at V and 4 bases at J; junction bases unmatched: 5. The CDR3 extends over 15 amino acids. The germline CDR1 and CDR2 sequences are MGHRA and YSYEKL. CDR3 loop: CASSQNPGGYNEQFF. The CDR3 nucleotides are TGCGCCAGCAGCCAAAACCCGGGGGGTTACAATGAGCAGTTCTTC.

The chain is built from TRBV7-2 and TRBJ2-3; D possibly corresponds to TRBD1 (6 bases). There are 15 residues in the CDR3. V gave up 5 bases and J gave up 1 base, with 13 bases separating them. Germline assignment: CDR1 SGHTA and CDR2 FQGNSA. In nucleotides, the CDR3 is TGTGCCAGCAGCCCCGGACAGAGACGCACAGATACGCAGTATTTT. Amino acid sequence: CASSPGQRRTDTQYF.

The chain employs TRBV13 and TRBJ2-2; possible D gene TRBD1, 6 bases. The CDR3 has 15 amino acids. CDR1 and CDR2 from the germline V gene are PRHDT and FYEKMQ (reference sequence). Trimming left V 6 bases short and J 7 bases short, with 18 bases between. CDR3 residues: CASRKAGVDIGELFF. Written as DNA, the CDR3 is TGTGCCAGCAGAAAAGCAGGGGTTGACATCGGGGAGCTGTTTTTT.

The chain links TRBV13 to TRBJ2-1; TRBD2 agrees at 14 bases. Germline assignment: CDR1 PRHDT and CDR2 FYEKMQ (reference sequence). The CDR3 totals 16 residues. Trimming removed 5 bases from V and 7 bases from J; junction bases left unmatched: 7. The CDR3 region has the DNA TGTGCCAGCAGCCCACCGGGACTAGCGGGGGTAAATGAGCAGTTCTTC. It codes for CASSPPGLAGVNEQFF.

J is TRBJ1-6 and V is TRBV5-1, with 10 bases matching TRBD1. Germline V gene data show CDR1 as SGHRS and CDR2 as YFSETQ. The V and J ends lost 4 bases and 9 bases, in that order; junction bases with no gene match: 7. CDR3 length: 15 amino acids. CDR3 nucleotide sequence: TGCGCCAGCAGCCTCGGACAGGGGGGAGGTTCACCCCTCCACTTT. Its translation is CASSLGQGGGSPLHF.

J is TRBJ1-3 and V is TRBV19, with 7 bases fitting TRBD1. V lost 4 bases to trimming and J lost 6 bases; unmatched junction nucleotides: 18. The CDR3 loop spans 18 amino acids. From germline, CDR1 is LNHDA and CDR2 SQIVND (reference sequence). CDR3: CASSTISSTGLLLNTIYF. The CDR3 DNA is TGTGCCAGTAGTACGATATCCTCGACAGGGTTACTGCTAAACACCATATATTTT.